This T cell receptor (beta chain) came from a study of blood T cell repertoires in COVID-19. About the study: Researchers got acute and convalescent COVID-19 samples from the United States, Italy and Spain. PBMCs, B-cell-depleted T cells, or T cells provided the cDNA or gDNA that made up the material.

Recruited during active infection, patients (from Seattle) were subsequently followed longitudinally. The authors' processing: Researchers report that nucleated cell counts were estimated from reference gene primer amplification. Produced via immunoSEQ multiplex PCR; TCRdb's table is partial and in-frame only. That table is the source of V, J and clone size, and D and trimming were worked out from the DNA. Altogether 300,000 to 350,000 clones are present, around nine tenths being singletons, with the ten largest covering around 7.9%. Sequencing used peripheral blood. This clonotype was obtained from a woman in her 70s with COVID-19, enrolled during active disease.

The CDR3, as DNA: TGTGCCAGCAGCCCCTCGTGGCGGGGGGGCCACGAGCAGTACTTC. Translated: CASSPSWRGGHEQYF. This chain connects TRBV5-4 to TRBJ2-7, with 9 positions matching TRBD2. Germline CDR1 is SGHNT and CDR2 is YYREEE (reference sequence). The ends lost 4 bases at V and 5 bases at J; junction bases unmatched: 10. This CDR3 spans 15 amino acids.